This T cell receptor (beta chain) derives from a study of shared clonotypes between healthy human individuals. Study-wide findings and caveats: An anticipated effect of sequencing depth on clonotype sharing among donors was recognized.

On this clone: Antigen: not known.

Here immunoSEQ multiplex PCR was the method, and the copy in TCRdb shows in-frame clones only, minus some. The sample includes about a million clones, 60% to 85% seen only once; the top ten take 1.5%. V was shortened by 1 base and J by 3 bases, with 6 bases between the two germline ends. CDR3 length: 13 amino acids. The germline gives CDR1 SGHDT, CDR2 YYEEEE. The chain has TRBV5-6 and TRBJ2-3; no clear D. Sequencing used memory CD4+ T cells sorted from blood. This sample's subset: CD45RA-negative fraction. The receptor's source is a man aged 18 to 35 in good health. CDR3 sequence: CASSLPATDTQYF. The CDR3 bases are TGTGCCAGCAGCTTGCCGGCAACAGATACGCAGTATTTT.